Below are 19 T cell receptor beta chains sequenced from a single sample in a study of identical twins (dated by TCRdb to about 2016). Library construction relied on 5' RACE. These reads were obtained on an Illumina HiSeq 2000. TCRdb handled the public reads itself, with Q25 trimming in fastp and clone calling in MiXCR, and kept productive beta chains. For every CDR3 protein sequence, its rows merge into one entry that carries the most common genes and DNA. This sample has approximately 220,000 distinct CDR3 sequences in its table, and approximately 7.9% of those were observed once. Of the sample, around 5.4% is held by the ten largest clones. The same data also contributed to another study, on yellow fever vaccine responses in identical twins.

The sample was CD8+ T cells sorted from blood. Receptor source: a woman in her late teens or twenties in good health.

This clonotype has at least ten counts. CDR3 coding DNA: TGTGCCAGCAGCCCGATACTAGCGGGGGAAAGCACAGATACGCAGTATTTT. Residues: CASSPILAGESTDTQYF. The chain uses TRBV3-1 and TRBJ2-3; 11 nucleotides line up with TRBD2. J was trimmed by 0 bases and V by 4 bases; bases with no gene match: 6. This CDR3 is 17 amino acids long. Germline V gene lookup returns CDR1 LGHDT and CDR2 YNNKEL (reference sequence).

This clonotype has ten or more counts. J is TRBJ2-2 and V is TRBV4-1, with TRBD2 matching 7 bases. In germline, CDR1 is MGHRA, CDR2 YSYEKL. J was trimmed by 1 base and V by 3 bases; bases with no gene match: 5. This CDR3 is 16 amino acids long. The CDR3: CASSQAPGGNTGELFF. In nucleotides, the CDR3 is TGCGCCAGCAGCCAGGCGCCGGGGGGGAACACCGGGGAGCTGTTTTTT.

V and J are TRBV5-6 and TRBJ1-6; 11 positions agree with TRBD1. Germline CDR1 is SGHDT and CDR2 is YYEEEE. The CDR3 covers 21 residues. V dropped 3 bases and J dropped 3; count of bases not matched to a gene: 17. The CDR3 sequence: CASSSPTPDRGRRVYNSPLHF. The CDR3 region has the DNA TGTGCCAGCAGCTCGCCGACCCCGGACAGGGGGCGTAGGGTCTATAATTCACCCCTCCACTTT.

This clonotype was recorded many times. The rearrangement joins TRBV20-1 to TRBJ2-1; 14 positions match TRBD2. CDR3 length: 14 amino acids. Losses at the gene ends were 6 bases for V and 4 bases for J; bases not matched to a gene: 2. CDR1 is DFQATT, CDR2 SNEGSKA, per germline (reference sequence). This CDR3 reads CSARTSGGYNEQFF. Here the CDR3 DNA reads TGCAGTGCCCGGACTAGCGGGGGGTACAATGAGCAGTTCTTC.

Here the CDR3 DNA reads TGTGCCAGCAGCCCAACGAAGGAGGTCGGCACAGATACGCAGTATTTT. Residues: CASSPTKEVGTDTQYF. The chain is built from TRBV3-1 and TRBJ2-3, with D maybe TRBD2 (5 bases). The CDR3 is 16 residues long. V dropped 4 bases and J dropped 1 base, with 15 bases sitting between them. Per the germline V gene, CDR1 is LGHDT and CDR2 is YNNKEL (reference sequence).

This clonotype was detected many times. The chain links TRBV5-6 to TRBJ2-7, with D tentatively TRBD1 (6 bases). The germline V gene has CDR1 SGHDT and CDR2 YYEEEE. This CDR3 spans 14 amino acids. V shed 0 bases and J shed 3 bases, with 10 bases lying between them. The CDR3 bases are TGTGCCAGCAGCTTGGCTGGGACATACTACGAGCAGTACGTC. Translating it yields CASSLAGTYYEQYV.

In this sample, this clonotype is medium-sized (0.01 to 0.1%). V is TRBV29-1 and J is TRBJ2-7, with 7 bases matching TRBD2. There are 14 residues in the CDR3. The J segment lost 5 bases and the V segment lost 3 bases, leaving 10 bases of the junction unmatched. Germline loops: CDR1 SQVTM, CDR2 ANQGSEA. DNA of the CDR3: TGCAGCGTTGATCCCCGCGGGGCGGGAGACGAGCAGTACTTC. Translating it yields CSVDPRGAGDEQYF.

A few counts support this clonotype. The chain joins TRBV6-1 to TRBJ2-1, with D perhaps assigned TRBD1 or TRBD2 (5 bases each). V was shortened by 7 bases and J by 2 bases, with 15 bases between the two germline ends. The CDR3 is 15 amino acids. The germline gives CDR1 MNHNS, CDR2 SASEGT. The CDR3 loop is CASINPRDPYNEQFF. As DNA, the CDR3 is TGTGCCAGCATCAACCCCAGGGACCCCTACAATGAGCAGTTCTTC.

The DNA for the CDR3 is TGTGCCAGCAGTGTAGTTATAACCGGGGAGCTGTTTTTT. Translating gives CASSVVITGELFF. V and J are TRBV27 and TRBJ2-2; D gene uncertain. V lost 5 bases, J lost 5 bases, and 9 bases lay in between. Germline-derived CDR1 and CDR2 are MNHEY and SMNVEV (reference sequence). The CDR3 has 13 residues.

The chain links TRBV7-9 to TRBJ1-2; D remains ambiguous. This CDR3 contains 13 residues. Per germline, CDR1 SEHNR and CDR2 FQNEAQ (reference sequence). Trimming cost V 1 base and J 4 bases, with 7 bases left between them. CDR3 bases: TGTGCCAGCAGCTTAGATGGGAGCTATGGCTACACCTTC. It specifies CASSLDGSYGYTF.

On this clonotype itself: A read error may explain this, as a much larger clone is one base away. J is TRBJ2-7 and V is TRBV14, with D maybe TRBD2 (5 bases). Deletions cut 1 base from V and 4 bases from J, with 5 bases between. The CDR3 runs to 12 residues. CDR1 and CDR2 (germline): SGHDN, FVKESK. The CDR3 DNA follows: TGTGCCAGCAGCCAAGGAGGGTACGAGCAGTACGTC. Translated, it gives CASSQGGYEQYV.

The table lists this clonotype with many counts. The rearrangement links TRBV20-1 to TRBJ1-1; 7 nucleotides agree with TRBD1. The CDR3 is 14 amino acids. V lost 1 base to trimming and J lost 1 base; unmatched junction nucleotides: 3. Germline assignment: CDR1 DFQATT and CDR2 SNEGSKA (reference sequence). The CDR3 loop is CSARAGQPNTEAFF. In DNA form, the CDR3 reads TGCAGTGCTAGAGCGGGACAGCCGAACACTGAAGCTTTCTTT.

This rearrangement joins TRBV10-2 to TRBJ1-2, with D possibly TRBD1 on 5 matching bases. The CDR3 contains 14 residues. Germline loops: CDR1 WSHSY, CDR2 SAAADI. With 0 bases removed from V and 3 bases from J, the gap between germline ends came to 8 bases. The CDR3 bases are TGCGCCAGCAGTGAGTCTGACAGTCACTATGGCTACACCTTC. This sequence encodes CASSESDSHYGYTF.

This clonotype was recorded at least ten times. V and J are TRBV4-1 and TRBJ1-5, with 7 bases that match TRBD1. The CDR3 is 19 amino acids. After removal of 1 base from V and 2 bases from J, the junction contained 14 bases not matched to a gene. Germline assignment: CDR1 MGHRA and CDR2 YSYEKL. CDR3 nucleotide sequence: TGCGCCAGCAGCCAAGTAGGTGGGATCCGGGACAGACGCAATCAGCCCCAGCATTTT. Amino acid sequence: CASSQVGGIRDRRNQPQHF.

A few counts support this clonotype. The chain combines TRBV20-1 with TRBJ2-3, with 7 bases lining up with TRBD1. The CDR3 sequence is 14 residues long. V trimming: 3 bases; J trimming: 3 bases; junction bases outside the gene matches: 6. In germline, CDR1 is DFQATT, CDR2 SNEGSKA (reference sequence). CDR3 amino acids: CSASPLTGTDTQYF. CDR3 nucleotides: TGCAGTGCTAGCCCTCTGACAGGGACAGATACGCAGTATTTT.

This clonotype showed up just once. The genes are TRBV11-2 and TRBJ2-3; 8 bases align to TRBD2. This CDR3 is 20 amino acids long. Germline V gene lookup returns CDR1 SGHAT and CDR2 FQNNGV. Trimming cost V 0 bases and J 3 bases; bases outside gene matches: 17. CDR3 nucleotides: TGTGCCAGCAGCTTAGACAGGCTAGCGGGCAGATTGGGGGATACAGATACGCAGTATTTT. Residues: CASSLDRLAGRLGDTDTQYF.

This clonotype was seen at least ten times. The chain carries TRBV6-2 or TRBV6-3 and TRBJ2-1; D not resolved. CDR1 is MNHEY and CDR2 is SVGEGT in the germline V gene. V lost 0 bases to trimming and J lost 4 bases, with 10 bases between them. The CDR3 has 15 amino acids. The CDR3 bases are TGTGCCAGCAGTTACTCACCGGGTGGGTACAATGAGCAGTTCTTC. It translates to CASSYSPGGYNEQFF.

This clonotype was counted at least ten times. This chain connects TRBV28 to TRBJ2-7; 10 nucleotides agree with TRBD2. Germline V CDR1 and CDR2: MDHEN, SYDVKM. Losses at the gene ends were 2 bases for V and 4 bases for J; bases not matched to a gene: 8. The CDR3 runs to 16 residues. The DNA for the CDR3 is TGTGCCAGCAGTTTACAGCCTAGCGGGAGTTTGTACGAGCAGTACTTC. This encodes CASSLQPSGSLYEQYF.

This clonotype turned up a few times. The rearrangement links TRBV27 to TRBJ2-2; 7 bases line up with TRBD2. The CDR3 loop spans 18 amino acids. Unmatched junction bases numbered 10, after V lost 2 bases and J lost 1 base. Germline assignment: CDR1 MNHEY and CDR2 SMNVEV (reference sequence). The CDR3 loop is CASSLRAISGKNTGELFF. The CDR3 nucleotides read TGTGCCAGCAGTTTAAGGGCTATAAGCGGGAAGAACACCGGGGAGCTGTTTTTT.